This passage covers 15 T cell receptor beta chains from one sample sequenced in a study of long-term antiretroviral therapy in people with HIV. The run of the v3.0 immunoSEQ assay was at survey level. The protocol was immunoSEQ multiplex PCR, while the TCRdb copy is restricted to in-frame clones and leaves out a portion. This table holds just under 40,000 clones, approximately 86% found once. The source was unsorted PBMCs, collected just before starting antiretroviral therapy. Source of these receptors: a woman between 18 and 29 years old with HIV.

The rearrangement uses TRBV20-1 and TRBJ2-3, with a tentative D call TRBD1 (5 bases). This CDR3 has 11 amino acids. The V and J ends lost 7 bases and 2 bases respectively, with 7 bases between them. Germline V gene lookup returns CDR1 DFQATT and CDR2 SNEGSKA (reference sequence). Here the CDR3 DNA reads TGCAGTGAGGGGCTCACAGATACGCAGTATTTT. It translates to CSEGLTDTQYF.

Only one count was recorded for this clone. The chain recombines TRBV28 with TRBJ1-2; TRBD1 is a possible D gene (5 bases). Per the germline V gene, CDR1 is MDHEN and CDR2 is SYDVKM. The CDR3 totals 12 residues. Trimming removed 4 bases at V and 6 bases at J, with 9 bases between. This chain's CDR3 is CASSWGDHGYTF. Here the CDR3 DNA reads TGTGCCAGCAGTTGGGGGGATCATGGCTACACCTTC.

The chain links TRBV29-1 to TRBJ2-2; D is unresolved. CDR1 and CDR2 from the germline V gene are SQVTM and ANQGSEA. Trimming stripped 3 bases from V and 5 bases from J, with 10 bases between. CDR3 length: 13 residues. The CDR3 region has the DNA TGCAGCGTTGATGCCAGCTCGACCGGGGAGCTGTTTTTT. As protein: CSVDASSTGELFF.

V is TRBV27 and J is TRBJ2-1; no reliable D call. Trimming took off 6 bases at V and 8 bases at J, with 8 bases between the two ends. The germline V gene has CDR1 MNHEY and CDR2 SMNVEV (reference sequence). The CDR3 consists of 11 residues. For the CDR3, the DNA is TGTGCCAGCAGGAGTAGCCATGAGCAGTTCTTC. It encodes CASRSSHEQFF.

This chain links TRBV9 with TRBJ2-1; D possibly corresponds to TRBD1 (6 bases). The CDR3 totals 15 residues. The germline gives CDR1 SGDLS, CDR2 YYNGEE. Trimming shortened V by 0 bases and J by 6 bases, and 13 bases separated the two germline ends. CDR3 in amino acids: CASSVAQRGTNEQFF. CDR3 coding DNA: TGTGCCAGCAGCGTAGCCCAAAGGGGGACCAATGAGCAGTTCTTC.

The rearrangement links TRBV28 to TRBJ1-3, with D unresolved. This CDR3 is 15 amino acids long. The germline V and J ends were trimmed by 4 bases and 0 bases, with 10 bases remaining between them. Germline CDR1 and CDR2: MDHEN and SYDVKM. The DNA for the CDR3 is TGTGCCAGCAGTTCGACTCCCGCCTCTGGAAACACCATATATTTT. Protein sequence: CASSSTPASGNTIYF.

This clone was seen only once. The gene calls are TRBV21-1 and TRBJ1-5; the table's D gene call, TRBD1, was not cross checked with the DNA. TRBV21-1 is a listed pseudogene. The length of the CDR3 is 19 residues. In DNA form, the CDR3 reads TGTGCCAGCAGGTCGAAGGGGAAGGGATTCCAATATAGCAATCAGCCCCAGCATTTT. It codes for CASRSKGKGFQYSNQPQHF.

The chain has TRBV9 and TRBJ2-2, with unresolved D. CDR3 length equals 13 residues. Trimming removed 0 bases at V and 6 bases at J, with 6 bases between. Germline V gene data show CDR1 as SGDLS and CDR2 as YYNGEE. CDR3 in DNA: TGTGCCAGCAGCGTAGTCGAGGCCGGGGAGCTGTTTTTT. Protein product: CASSVVEAGELFF.

This clone turned up a few times. The chain uses TRBV5-1 and TRBJ2-1; D is possibly TRBD1 (5 bases). The germline gives CDR1 SGHRS, CDR2 YFSETQ. The CDR3 totals 14 residues. The V gene lost 0 bases and the J gene lost 5 bases, with 9 bases spanning the gap. DNA for the CDR3: TGCGCCAGCAGCTTGGGGGGCGAGGACAATGAGCAGTTCTTC. It is translated as CASSLGGEDNEQFF. Drawing the rest from reference TRBV5-1 and TRBJ2-1, the complete variable domain is KAGVTQTPRYLIKTRGQQVTLSCSPISGHRSVSWYQQTPGQGLQFLFEYFSETQRNKGNFPGRFSGRQFSNSRSEMNVSTLELGDSALYLCASSLGGEDNEQFFGPGTRLTVL.

CDR3 in DNA: TGTGCCAGTAGTCCCCAGACTAGCGGTTCGGTAGTCGACGTCCTGACTTTC. Encoded protein: CASSPQTSGSVVDVLTF. This rearrangement joins TRBV19 to TRBJ2-6; 9 nucleotides match TRBD2. The J segment lost 11 bases and the V segment lost 5 bases, leaving 16 bases of the junction unmatched. Looked up from germline, CDR1 is LNHDA and CDR2 is SQIVND (reference sequence). The CDR3 consists of 17 residues.

This sequence joins TRBV27 and TRBJ2-5; D is perhaps TRBD1 (5 bases). Germline CDR1 is MNHEY and CDR2 is SMNVEV (reference sequence). The CDR3 runs 15 residues. Deletions cut 3 bases from V and 5 bases from J, with 16 bases between. CDR3 region: CASSFLGDGQETQYF. CDR3 DNA: TGTGCCAGCAGTTTTTTAGGGGATGGTCAGGAGACCCAGTACTTC.

This chain links TRBV6-5 with TRBJ2-3; D may be TRBD1 (5 bases). The CDR3 loop spans 14 amino acids. Deletions cut 7 bases from V and 6 bases from J, with 17 bases between. Germline V gives CDR1 MNHEY, CDR2 SVGAGI. This CDR3 reads CASTTDSHADTQYF. Here the CDR3 DNA reads TGTGCCAGCACCACAGACAGCCATGCGGATACGCAGTATTTT.

This sequence joins TRBV19 and TRBJ2-1; 11 nucleotides align to TRBD2. J lost 6 bases, V lost 6 bases, and 4 bases had no gene match. The germline V gene encodes CDR1 LNHDA and CDR2 SQIVND (reference sequence). The CDR3 runs 14 residues. In DNA form, the CDR3 reads TGTGCCAGTAGATTACTAGCGGGAGTCAATGAGCAGTTCTTC. Translated, it gives CASRLLAGVNEQFF. The variable domain in full, completed from reference TRBV19 and TRBJ2-1, reads DGGITQSPKYLFRKEGQNVTLSCEQNLNHDAMYWYRQDPGQGLRLIYYSQIVNDFQKGDIAEGYSVSREKKESFPLTVTSAQKNPTAFYLCASRLLAGVNEQFFGPGTRLTVL.

The chain recombines TRBV11-2 with TRBJ2-7, with 9 bases fitting TRBD2. The ends lost 5 bases at V and 3 bases at J; junction bases unmatched: 11. The CDR3 totals 16 residues. The germline V gene encodes CDR1 SGHAT and CDR2 FQNNGV. The CDR3 spells CASSASSGVIRYEQYF. The CDR3 DNA reads as TGTGCCAGCAGCGCCTCTAGCGGGGTTATCCGCTACGAGCAGTACTTC. Using reference TRBV11-2 and TRBJ2-7 for the parts outside the CDR3, the full variable domain is EAGVAQSPRYKIIEKRQSVAFWCNPISGHATLYWYQQILGQGPKLLIQFQNNGVVDDSQLPKDRFSAERLKGVDSTLKIQPAKLEDSAVYLCASSASSGVIRYEQYFGPGTRLTVT.

This clone is termed medium-sized. V and J are TRBV10-3 and TRBJ2-7; the D gene is possibly TRBD2 (5 bases). CDR3 size: 15 residues. V shed 0 bases and J shed 5 bases, with 14 bases lying between them. The V gene's germline CDR1 is ENHRY and CDR2 SYGVKD. In DNA form, the CDR3 reads TGTGCCATCAGTGAGTCAGGAGGACGAGTGGACGAGCAGTACTTC. This sequence encodes CAISESGGRVDEQYF.